Here is one TCR beta chain with its context. TCRdb recomputed calls from the RT-PCR reads with MiXCR, one row per CDR3 protein. The sample lists hundreds of thousands of distinct CDR3 sequences, approximately 15% seen once, with 3.6% in the top ten. Germline assignment: CDR1 DFQATT and CDR2 SNEGSKA (reference sequence). The trim removed 3 bases at V and 5 bases at J, leaving 5 bases unmatched. This CDR3 is 14 amino acids long. Sample: memory CD4+ T cells from blood. This receptor was taken from a female donor in good health, serving as a healthy control. V is TRBV20-1 and J is TRBJ2-2; 8 bases fit TRBD2. CDR3: CSASLAGRTGELFF. CDR3 DNA: TGCAGTGCTAGTCTAGCGGGCAGAACCGGGGAGCTGTTTTTT.